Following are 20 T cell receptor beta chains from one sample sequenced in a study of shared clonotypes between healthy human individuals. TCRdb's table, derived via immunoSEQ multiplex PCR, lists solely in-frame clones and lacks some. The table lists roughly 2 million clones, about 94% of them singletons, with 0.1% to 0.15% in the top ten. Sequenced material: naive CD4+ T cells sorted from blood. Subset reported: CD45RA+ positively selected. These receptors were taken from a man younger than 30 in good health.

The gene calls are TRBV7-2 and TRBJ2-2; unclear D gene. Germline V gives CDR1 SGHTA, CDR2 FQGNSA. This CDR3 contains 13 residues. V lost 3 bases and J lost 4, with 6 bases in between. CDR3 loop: CASSLMATGELFF. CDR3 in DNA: TGTGCCAGCAGCTTGATGGCCACCGGGGAGCTGTTTTTT. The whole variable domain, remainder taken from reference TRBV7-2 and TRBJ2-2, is GAGVSQSPSNKVTEKGKDVELRCDPISGHTALYWYRQSLGQGLEFLIYFQGNSAPDKSGLPSDRFSAERTGGSVSTLTIQRTQQEDSAVYLCASSLMATGELFFGEGSRLTVL.

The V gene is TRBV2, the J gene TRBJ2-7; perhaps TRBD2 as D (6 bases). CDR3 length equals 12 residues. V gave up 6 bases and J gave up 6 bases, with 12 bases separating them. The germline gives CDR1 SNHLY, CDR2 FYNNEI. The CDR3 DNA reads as TGTGCCAGCAGGGCGGGACTCCCCGAGCAGTACTTC. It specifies CASRAGLPEQYF.

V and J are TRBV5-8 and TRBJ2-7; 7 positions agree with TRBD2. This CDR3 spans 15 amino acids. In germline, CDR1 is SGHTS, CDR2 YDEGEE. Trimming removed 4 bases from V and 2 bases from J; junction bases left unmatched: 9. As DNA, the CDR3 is TGTGCCAGCAGCGTGCGACTAGCCGGAACCTACGAGCAGTACTTC. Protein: CASSVRLAGTYEQYF.

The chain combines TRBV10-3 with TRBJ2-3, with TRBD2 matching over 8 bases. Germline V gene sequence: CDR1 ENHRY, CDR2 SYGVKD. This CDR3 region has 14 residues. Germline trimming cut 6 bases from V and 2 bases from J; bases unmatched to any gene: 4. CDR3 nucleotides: TGTGCCATCAGACTTAGCGGGAACACAGATACGCAGTATTTT. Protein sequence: CAIRLSGNTDTQYF.

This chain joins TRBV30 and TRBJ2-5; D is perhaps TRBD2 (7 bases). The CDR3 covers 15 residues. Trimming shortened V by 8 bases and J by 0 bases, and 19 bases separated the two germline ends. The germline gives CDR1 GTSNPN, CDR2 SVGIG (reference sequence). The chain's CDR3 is CARSGGALYQETQYF. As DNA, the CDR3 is TGTGCCCGATCTGGGGGGGCCCTGTACCAAGAGACCCAGTACTTC.

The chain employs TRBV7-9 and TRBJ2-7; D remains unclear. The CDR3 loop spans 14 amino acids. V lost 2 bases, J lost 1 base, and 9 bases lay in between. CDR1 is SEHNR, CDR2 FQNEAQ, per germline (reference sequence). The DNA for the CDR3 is TGTGCCAGCAGCTTATTTAGGGATTCCTACGAGCAGTACTTC. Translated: CASSLFRDSYEQYF.

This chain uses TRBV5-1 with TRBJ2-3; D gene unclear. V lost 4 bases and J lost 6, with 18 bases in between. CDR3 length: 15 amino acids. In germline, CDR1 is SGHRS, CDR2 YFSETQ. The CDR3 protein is CASSHSAEHRDTQYF. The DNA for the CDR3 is TGCGCCAGCAGCCACTCCGCAGAGCACCGGGATACGCAGTATTTT.

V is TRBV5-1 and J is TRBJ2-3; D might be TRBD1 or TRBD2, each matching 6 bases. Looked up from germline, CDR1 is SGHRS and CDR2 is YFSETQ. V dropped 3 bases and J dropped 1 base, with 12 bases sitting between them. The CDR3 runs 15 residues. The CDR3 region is CASSSGASGTDTQYF. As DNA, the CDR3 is TGCGCCAGCAGCTCGGGGGCCAGTGGCACAGATACGCAGTATTTT. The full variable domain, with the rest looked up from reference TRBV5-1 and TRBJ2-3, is KAGVTQTPRYLIKTRGQQVTLSCSPISGHRSVSWYQQTPGQGLQFLFEYFSETQRNKGNFPGRFSGRQFSNSRSEMNVSTLELGDSALYLCASSSGASGTDTQYFGPGTRLTVL.

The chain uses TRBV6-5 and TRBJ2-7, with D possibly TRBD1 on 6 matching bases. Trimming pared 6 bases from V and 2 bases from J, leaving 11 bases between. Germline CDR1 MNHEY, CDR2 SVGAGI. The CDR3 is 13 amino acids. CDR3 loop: CASRETGAYEQYF. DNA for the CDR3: TGTGCCAGCAGGGAGACAGGAGCCTACGAGCAGTACTTC.

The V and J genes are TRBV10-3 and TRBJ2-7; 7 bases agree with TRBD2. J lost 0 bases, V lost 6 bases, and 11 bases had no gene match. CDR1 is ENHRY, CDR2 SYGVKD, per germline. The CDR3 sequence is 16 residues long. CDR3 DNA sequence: TGTGCCATCAGCCCCCTTGGCGGGAGAAACTCCTACGAGCAGTACTTC. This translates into CAISPLGGRNSYEQYF.

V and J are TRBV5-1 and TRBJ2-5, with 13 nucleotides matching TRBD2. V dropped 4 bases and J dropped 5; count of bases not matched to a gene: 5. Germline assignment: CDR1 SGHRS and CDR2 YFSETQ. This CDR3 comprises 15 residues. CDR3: CASSRGTSGVETQYF. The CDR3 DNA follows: TGCGCCAGCAGCAGGGGGACTAGCGGGGTGGAGACCCAGTACTTC.

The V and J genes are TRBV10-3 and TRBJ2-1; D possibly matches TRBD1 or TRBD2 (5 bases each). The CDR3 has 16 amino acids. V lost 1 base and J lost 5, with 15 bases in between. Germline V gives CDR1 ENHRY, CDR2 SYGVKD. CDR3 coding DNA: TGTGCCATCAGTGAGTGGGGCACCGGGACCAACAATGAGCAGTTCTTC. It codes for CAISEWGTGTNNEQFF.

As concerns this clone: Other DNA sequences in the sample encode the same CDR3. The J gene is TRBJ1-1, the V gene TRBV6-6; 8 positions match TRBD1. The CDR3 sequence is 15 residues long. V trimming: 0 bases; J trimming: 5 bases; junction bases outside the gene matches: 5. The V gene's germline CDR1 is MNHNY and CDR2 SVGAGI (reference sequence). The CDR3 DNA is TGTGCCAGCAGTTACTCTACAGGGGGTGGGACTGAAGCTTTCTTT. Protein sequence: CASSYSTGGGTEAFF.

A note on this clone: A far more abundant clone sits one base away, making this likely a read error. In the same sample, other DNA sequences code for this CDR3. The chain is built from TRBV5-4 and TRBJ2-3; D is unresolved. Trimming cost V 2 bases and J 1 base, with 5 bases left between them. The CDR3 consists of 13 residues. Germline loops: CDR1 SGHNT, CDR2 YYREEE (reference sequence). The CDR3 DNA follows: TGTGCCAGCAGCTTAATGGGCACAGATACGCAGTATTTT. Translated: CASSLMGTDTQYF. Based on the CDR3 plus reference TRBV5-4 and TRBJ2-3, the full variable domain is ETGVTQSPTHLIKTRGQQVTLRCSSQSGHNTVSWYQQALGQGPQFIFQYYREEENGRGNFPPRFSGLQFPNYSSELNVNALELDDSALYLCASSLMGTDTQYFGPGTRLTVL.

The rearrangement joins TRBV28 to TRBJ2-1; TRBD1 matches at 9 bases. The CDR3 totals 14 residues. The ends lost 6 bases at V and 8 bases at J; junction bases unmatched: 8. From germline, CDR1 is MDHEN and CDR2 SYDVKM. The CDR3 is CASSAGQGTHEQFF. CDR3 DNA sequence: TGTGCCAGCAGCGCGGGACAGGGAACCCATGAGCAGTTCTTC.

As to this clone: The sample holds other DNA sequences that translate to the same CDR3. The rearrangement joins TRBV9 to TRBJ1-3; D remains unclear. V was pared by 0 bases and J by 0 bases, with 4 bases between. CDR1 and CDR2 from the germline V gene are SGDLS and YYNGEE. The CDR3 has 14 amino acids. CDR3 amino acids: CASSVADSGNTIYF. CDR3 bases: TGTGCCAGCAGCGTAGCCGACTCTGGAAACACCATATATTTT.

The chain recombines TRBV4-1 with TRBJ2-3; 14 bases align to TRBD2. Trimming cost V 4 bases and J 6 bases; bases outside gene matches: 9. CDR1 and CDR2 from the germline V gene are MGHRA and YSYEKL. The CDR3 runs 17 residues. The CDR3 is CASSPGLAGVNRDTQYF. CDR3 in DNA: TGCGCCAGCAGCCCGGGACTAGCGGGAGTGAATAGGGATACGCAGTATTTT.

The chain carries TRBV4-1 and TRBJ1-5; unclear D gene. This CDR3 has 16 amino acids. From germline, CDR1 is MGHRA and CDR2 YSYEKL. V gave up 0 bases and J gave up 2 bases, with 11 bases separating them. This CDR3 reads CASSQEGGWGNQPQHF. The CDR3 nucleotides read TGCGCCAGCAGCCAAGAAGGTGGGTGGGGCAATCAGCCCCAGCATTTT.

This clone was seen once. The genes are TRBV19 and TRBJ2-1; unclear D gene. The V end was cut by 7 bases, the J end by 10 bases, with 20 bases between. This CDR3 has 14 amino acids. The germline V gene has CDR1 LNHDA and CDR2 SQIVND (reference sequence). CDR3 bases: TGTGCCAGTACCCCGGCTGCCCAGACTGGGGAGCAGTTCTTC. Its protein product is CASTPAAQTGEQFF.

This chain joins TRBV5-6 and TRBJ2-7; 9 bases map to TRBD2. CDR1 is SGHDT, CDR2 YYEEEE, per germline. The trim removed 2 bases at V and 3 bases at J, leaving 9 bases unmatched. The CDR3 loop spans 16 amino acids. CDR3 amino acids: CASSFILAGSNYEQYF. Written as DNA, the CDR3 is TGTGCCAGCAGCTTCATCCTAGCGGGAAGTAACTACGAGCAGTACTTC.